The T cell receptor beta chain under discussion was sequenced for a study of neurological immune-mediated disorders. Findings of the study overall: Among expanded clones, no CDR3 amino acid sequences were shared across subjects, a pattern suggesting private repertoires in all groups. The study found the most TCR clonal expansion in HTLV-1-associated myelopathy and the least in multiple sclerosis, below healthy controls.

V lost 1 base and J lost 8; bases outside the gene matches: 3. CDR3 size: 14 residues. Germline V gene data show CDR1 as SGHAT and CDR2 as FQNNGV. Many counts were recorded for this clonotype. Its antigen is as yet unknown. With 10-nucleotide random UMIs included, cDNA was synthesized by 5'RACE. TCRdb reprocessed the 5' RACE reads via MiXCR and lists one record per CDR3 protein. The data hold 52,000 or so distinct CDR3 sequences, with approximately 3.6% observed a single time. For sorted libraries, the input was about a million CD4+ or CD8+ T cells. This chain links TRBV11-2 with TRBJ2-1, with 9 nucleotides matching TRBD1. Sequencing input: CD4+ T cells from blood. This TCR was recovered from a woman aged 40 to 50 with multiple sclerosis. This CDR3 is CASSLVGQGDEQFF. CDR3 DNA sequence: TGTGCCAGCAGCTTAGTGGGACAGGGCGATGAGCAGTTCTTC.